This T cell receptor (beta chain) was captured by sequencing in a study of blood T cell repertoires in COVID-19 (TCRdb year 2020). Regarding the complete study: The collaborator samples originated in the United States, Italy and Spain and spanned the acute and convalescent phases of COVID-19. The prospective study material was composed of cDNA or gDNA derived from T cells, B-cell-depleted T cells, or PBMCs. HLA class I and class II types, where available, came from metadata supplied by the sample provider rather than from assay-based typing. Subjects who had been exposed to COVID-19, were actively infected with it, or had recovered from it provided the deeply sampled blood TCRbeta repertoires that made up the dataset. The samples were drawn from two sources: the first 160 participants of the ongoing ImmuneRACE study, and 1,000 to 1,500 subjects contributed by 6 global collaborators. Sample metadata almost always included a de-identified subject ID, COVID-19 status, age in years and sex. The repertoires were released in a freely available public database intended as a resource for research on the immune response to SARS-CoV-2. Beyond this particular receptor, the publication reports: How much clinical and demographic metadata was included differed by source and by participant, and the metadata was provided uncurated.

As concerns this clone: Its antigen remains unidentified. Base qualities are missing; no much larger clone stands one base away.

One collaborating source in Seattle enrolled patients during active infection and followed them longitudinally through the course of disease. The collaborating institutions used their own protocols to collect whole blood in K2EDTA tubes. For TCRbeta analysis, collaborators shipped samples in one of three forms: frozen whole blood, isolated PBMCs, or DNA extracted from either of those sample types. TCRbeta CDR3 regions were amplified from genomic DNA using the immunoSEQ Assay, a bias-controlled multiplex PCR. Per the authors' processing: The number of nucleated cells in each sample was estimated from the amplification of reference gene primers within the assay. To quantify the absolute abundance of each unique TCRbeta CDR3 rearrangement, sequence reads were collapsed and filtered. For each sample, productive Simpson clonality was calculated as the square root of Simpson's diversity index over productive rearrangements. This is the immuneACCESS table as TCRdb keeps it, with only in-frame sequences that have V and J called. A part of the clones is gone; compared with another copy, unresolved V genes explain less than half, and the rest is unexplained. That table gives V, J and clone size, and the DNA gave D and trimming. The sample data list 200,000 to 250,000 clones, and approximately 85% of these were observed just once. About 2.4% of the sample goes to the ten largest clones.

Reading from cysteine to phenylalanine, the CDR3 counts 14 amino acids. Only CDR3 DNA is held: 42 bases, read in frame from base 1. The V end loses 5 bases and the J end loses 3 bases, and a stretch of 10 bases separates them. CDR1 MDHEN and CDR2 SYDVKM were looked up in the germline V gene. The chain is assembled from TRBV28 and TRBJ2-2; the D region possibly corresponds to TRBD1 (6 bases align). Sequences were obtained from peripheral blood. The TCR originated in a woman aged 70-85 years with COVID-19, enrolled during active disease. CDR3 loop: CASSPTGHTGELFF. The nucleotide sequence is given as TGTGCCAGCAGTCCTACAGGGCACACCGGGGAGCTGTTTTTT.